The present T cell receptor (beta chain) was sequenced within a study of cytomegalovirus exposure and HLA in healthy donors. Study-level points and caveats: Some public TCRs appeared in many individuals, while most sequences were rare. With further analysis later on, most CMV-associated TCR beta chains appeared HLA-restricted. Later analysis showed TCR association rates varying by HLA locus, highest for DRB1 and lowest for HLA-C. The study listed about 150 cytomegalovirus-associated TCR beta chains.

Of note for this clone: Its antigen is unknown.

Germline CDR1 SEHNR, CDR2 FQNEAQ (reference sequence). Trimming took 2 bases from V and 8 from J, leaving 12 bases between them. The CDR3 runs 14 residues. A multiplex PCR was run with 60 Vbeta primers and 13 Jbeta primers. Some clones are missing from TCRdb's copy, which holds only in-frame ones; the method was immunoSEQ multiplex PCR. This sample carries more than 50,000 clones, around 68% of them seen once, and the ten largest clones take about 23%. V and J are TRBV7-9 and TRBJ1-4; D not resolved. This TCR was sampled from a man between 50 and 59 years old in good health and CMV-seropositive. Specimen: PBMCs. The CDR3: CASSLKMEEEKLFF. The CDR3 DNA reads TGTGCCAGCAGCTTAAAGATGGAGGAAGAAAAACTGTTTTTT.